Following are 23 T cell receptor beta chains from one sample sequenced in a study of blood T cell repertoires in COVID-19. Only in-frame clones appear in the TCRdb table, and some are missing; sequencing was by immunoSEQ multiplex PCR. Altogether more than 55,000 clones are present, roughly 80% being singletons, with the ten largest covering approximately 3%. The sample was peripheral blood. The receptors originated from a man aged 55 to 70 with acute or convalescent COVID-19.

The chain is built from TRBV25-1 and TRBJ1-4; TRBD1 matches at 9 bases. CDR1 and CDR2 (germline): MGHDK, SYGVNS. The length of the CDR3 is 15 residues. J gave up 5 bases and V 4 bases, and 5 bases lay outside the gene matches. The CDR3 DNA sequence: TGTGCCAGCAGTGGGGGACAGGGCCGAAATGAAAAACTGTTTTTT. Amino acids: CASSGGQGRNEKLFF. The full variable domain, with the rest looked up from reference TRBV25-1 and TRBJ1-4, is EADIYQTPRYLVIGTGKKITLECSQTMGHDKMYWYQQDPGMELHLIHYSYGVNSTEKGDLSSESTVSRIRTEHFPLTLESARPSHTSQYLCASSGGQGRNEKLFFGSGTQLSVL.

The rearrangement uses TRBV5-4 and TRBJ1-1; tentatively, D is TRBD1 (6 bases). Deletions cut 0 bases from V and 7 bases from J, with 16 bases between. In germline, CDR1 is SGHNT, CDR2 YYREEE (reference sequence). The CDR3 loop spans 15 amino acids. This chain's CDR3 is CASSLDPTGMGEAFF. The CDR3 DNA reads as TGTGCCAGCAGCTTGGATCCCACAGGGATGGGTGAAGCTTTCTTT.

This clone was seen more than once but under ten times. V is TRBV13 and J is TRBJ1-6; 8 bases agree with TRBD1. This CDR3 has 17 amino acids. V was clipped by 0 bases and J by 9 bases; unmatched bases: 10. CDR1 and CDR2 (germline): PRHDT, FYEKMQ (reference sequence). The CDR3 nucleotides read TGTGCCAGCAGCTTAGGTGGCAGGGGGCTTAGGGGTTCACCCCTCCACTTT. Its protein product is CASSLGGRGLRGSPLHF. The variable domain in full, with the rest retrieved from reference TRBV13 and TRBJ1-6, is AAGVIQSPRHLIKEKRETATLKCYPIPRHDTVYWYQQGPGQDPQFLISFYEKMQSDKGSIPDRFSAQQFSDYHSELNMSSLELGDSALYFCASSLGGRGLRGSPLHFGNGTRLTVT.

The chain has TRBV30 and TRBJ2-2; D possibly corresponds to TRBD2 (6 bases). This CDR3 has 15 amino acids. Germline V gene sequence: CDR1 GTSNPN, CDR2 SVGIG (reference sequence). V was shortened by 3 bases and J by 3 bases, with 14 bases between the two germline ends. CDR3 sequence reads: CAWSRRASDTGELFF. CDR3 coding DNA: TGTGCCTGGAGCCGCAGGGCTAGCGACACCGGGGAGCTGTTTTTT.

The rearrangement joins TRBV28 to TRBJ1-2; 7 bases match TRBD1. The CDR3 contains 12 residues. V was clipped by 4 bases and J by 8 bases; unmatched bases: 4. Germline V lookup: CDR1 MDHEN, CDR2 SYDVKM. This CDR3 reads CASSSTGLGYTF. DNA for the CDR3: TGTGCCAGCAGTTCGACAGGGCTCGGCTACACCTTC.

The chain recombines TRBV19 with TRBJ1-2; D perhaps matches TRBD1 (6 bases). Germline assignment: CDR1 LNHDA and CDR2 SQIVND (reference sequence). This CDR3 has 17 amino acids. V lost 5 bases, J lost 1 base, and 20 bases lay in between. The DNA of the CDR3 is TGTGCCAGTAGTGTCTCCGGACAGCCTTTACTTAACTATGGCTACACCTTC. It codes for CASSVSGQPLLNYGYTF. The variable domain in full, with the rest retrieved from reference TRBV19 and TRBJ1-2, is DGGITQSPKYLFRKEGQNVTLSCEQNLNHDAMYWYRQDPGQGLRLIYYSQIVNDFQKGDIAEGYSVSREKKESFPLTVTSAQKNPTAFYLCASSVSGQPLLNYGYTFGSGTRLTVV.

In this sample, this clone turned up once. V is TRBV28 and J is TRBJ1-4, with 8 bases matching TRBD1. The CDR3 extends over 15 amino acids. The germline CDR1 and CDR2 sequences are MDHEN and SYDVKM. V was pared by 5 bases and J by 7 bases, with 9 bases of the junction left unmatched. The CDR3: CASSPSTGGGEKLFF. The CDR3, as DNA: TGTGCCAGCAGTCCTAGCACAGGGGGAGGTGAAAAACTGTTTTTT.

This clone has only a few counts. Here the CDR3 DNA reads TGTGCCAGTAGCACCCTTCGGGATCCCCAGCATTTT. Its protein product is CASSTLRDPQHF. The rearrangement links TRBV19 to TRBJ1-5; D call uncertain. The CDR3 is 12 residues long. Looked up from germline, CDR1 is LNHDA and CDR2 is SQIVND (reference sequence). The V gene lost 6 bases and the J gene lost 10 bases, with 13 bases spanning the gap.

The chain combines TRBV30 with TRBJ2-3; 8 bases agree with TRBD2. Germline CDR1 is GTSNPN and CDR2 is SVGIG (reference sequence). This CDR3 spans 14 amino acids. Unmatched junction bases numbered 9, after V lost 4 bases and J lost 6 bases. CDR3 sequence: CAWKVGRGADTQYF. The CDR3 nucleotides are TGTGCCTGGAAGGTAGGGCGGGGGGCCGATACGCAGTATTTT.

V is TRBV19 and J is TRBJ1-2; 8 nucleotides match TRBD1. This CDR3 is 16 amino acids long. The trim removed 3 bases at V and 8 bases at J, leaving 14 bases unmatched. Germline CDR1 is LNHDA and CDR2 is SQIVND (reference sequence). The CDR3 DNA sequence: TGTGCCAGTAGTATCAACATCGGACAGGGTGCCGGAGGCTACACCTTC. Amino acid sequence: CASSINIGQGAGGYTF.

V gene TRBV30 combines with J gene TRBJ1-2; D is possibly TRBD1 (5 bases). The V gene lost 2 bases and the J gene lost 7 bases, with 20 bases spanning the gap. The CDR3 has 15 amino acids. The germline CDR1 and CDR2 sequences are GTSNPN and SVGIG (reference sequence). The CDR3 spells CAWSTFSGGASGYTF. As DNA, the CDR3 is TGTGCCTGGAGTACGTTTTCCGGTGGGGCGAGTGGCTACACCTTC.

This chain joins TRBV5-1 and TRBJ1-2; tentatively, D is TRBD1 (6 bases). This CDR3 region has 14 residues. Germline V gene data show CDR1 as SGHRS and CDR2 as YFSETQ. V was clipped by 6 bases and J by 8 bases, with 20 bases between them. CDR3 coding DNA: TGCGCCAGCAACCGCGAGCAGGACAGCGAAGGCTACACCTTC. This translates into CASNREQDSEGYTF.

The chain couples TRBV5-1 to TRBJ2-6, with 7 bases aligning to TRBD2. The CDR3 has 15 residues. V gave up 7 bases and J gave up 1 base; unmatched junction bases: 5. The germline V gene encodes CDR1 SGHRS and CDR2 YFSETQ. The chain's CDR3 is CASHTGGSGANVLTF. In DNA form, the CDR3 reads TGCGCCAGCCACACGGGGGGTTCTGGGGCCAACGTCCTGACTTTC. Full variable domain (outside the CDR3, taken from reference TRBV5-1 and TRBJ2-6): KAGVTQTPRYLIKTRGQQVTLSCSPISGHRSVSWYQQTPGQGLQFLFEYFSETQRNKGNFPGRFSGRQFSNSRSEMNVSTLELGDSALYLCASHTGGSGANVLTFGAGSRLTVL.

The chain couples TRBV7-8 to TRBJ2-3; D gene ambiguous. The CDR3 spans 13 residues. V lost 3 bases, J lost 9 bases, and 13 bases lay in between. Looked up from germline, CDR1 is SGHVS and CDR2 is FQNEAQ. CDR3 sequence: CASSFESSRTQYF. The CDR3 DNA follows: TGTGCCAGCAGCTTTGAGAGCTCCCGCACGCAGTATTTT.

The J gene is TRBJ2-6, the V gene TRBV6-5; D might be TRBD1 (6 bases). V was clipped by 5 bases and J by 4 bases, with 12 bases between them. The CDR3 sequence is 15 residues long. CDR1 is MNHEY and CDR2 is SVGAGI in the germline V gene. The CDR3 DNA reads as TGTGCCAGCAGTCGACAGGTGGCCGGGGCCAACGTCCTGACTTTC. It yields the protein CASSRQVAGANVLTF.

As DNA, the CDR3 is TGTGCCTGGAGTAAAGACAGGGGTAATCAGCCCCAGCATTTT. This translates into CAWSKDRGNQPQHF. The chain employs TRBV30 and TRBJ1-5, with TRBD1 matching 8 bases. Germline trimming cut 2 bases from V and 4 bases from J; bases unmatched to any gene: 4. Germline assignment: CDR1 GTSNPN and CDR2 SVGIG (reference sequence). The CDR3 has 14 amino acids.

The chain recombines TRBV7-3 with TRBJ2-2; 7 bases agree with TRBD2. Germline values: CDR1 SGHTA, CDR2 FQGTGA. The CDR3 loop spans 15 amino acids. V gave up 3 bases and J gave up 4 bases; unmatched junction bases: 5. CDR3 in amino acids: CASSFTSATTGELFF. The CDR3 region has the DNA TGTGCCAGCAGCTTCACTAGCGCGACCACCGGGGAGCTGTTTTTT.

V gene TRBV7-8 combines with J gene TRBJ1-4; TRBD1 matches 9 bases. The V and J ends lost 1 base and 3 bases, in that order; junction bases with no gene match: 9. Per germline, CDR1 SGHVS and CDR2 FQNEAQ. The CDR3 contains 18 residues. The CDR3 here is CASSLGYTGGASNEKLFF. The CDR3 DNA sequence: TGTGCCAGCAGCTTAGGTTATACAGGGGGCGCTTCTAATGAAAAACTGTTTTTT.

The chain is built from TRBV7-2 and TRBJ1-1; D may be TRBD1 (5 bases). V lost 1 base, J lost 14 bases, and 17 bases lay in between. Per the germline V gene, CDR1 is SGHTA and CDR2 is FQGNSA. There are 13 residues in the CDR3. CDR3 amino acids: CASSLVAVGRGFF. The CDR3, as DNA: TGTGCCAGCAGCTTAGTGGCGGTGGGTCGGGGGTTCTTT.

The J gene is TRBJ2-1, the V gene TRBV10-3, with TRBD1 identical over 7 bases. CDR1 and CDR2 (germline): ENHRY, SYGVKD. V lost 7 bases, J lost 7 bases, and 4 bases stayed unmatched. This CDR3 spans 12 amino acids. This CDR3 is CAIKPQGNEQFF. The CDR3 nucleotides read TGTGCCATCAAACCACAGGGGAATGAGCAGTTCTTC.

This rearrangement joins TRBV2 to TRBJ2-3; no clear D gene. V lost 5 bases to trimming and J lost 5 bases, with 5 bases between them. Germline CDR1 reads SNHLY; CDR2 reads FYNNEI. This CDR3 spans 11 amino acids. CDR3 protein: CASSTGDTQYF. For the CDR3, the DNA is TGTGCCAGCAGTACCGGAGATACGCAGTATTTT.

This clone is a singleton in its sample. The rearrangement uses TRBV7-2 and TRBJ2-7; TRBD1 aligns across 8 bases. The length of the CDR3 is 16 residues. Germline CDR1 and CDR2: SGHTA and FQGNSA. The J segment lost 6 bases and the V segment lost 6 bases, leaving 16 bases of the junction unmatched. This CDR3 is CASRLTGAEGIREQYF. In nucleotides, the CDR3 is TGTGCCAGCAGATTGACAGGGGCCGAAGGGATACGCGAGCAGTACTTC.

This sequence joins TRBV19 and TRBJ2-2; possible D gene TRBD2, 5 bases. Germline-derived CDR1 and CDR2 are LNHDA and SQIVND (reference sequence). The CDR3 covers 15 residues. Trimming left V 6 bases short and J 7 bases short, with 18 bases between. The chain's CDR3 is CASSPIPGTSGELFF. The CDR3 DNA sequence: TGTGCCAGTAGCCCCATTCCGGGTACTAGCGGGGAGCTGTTTTTT. The variable domain in full, with the rest retrieved from reference TRBV19 and TRBJ2-2, is DGGITQSPKYLFRKEGQNVTLSCEQNLNHDAMYWYRQDPGQGLRLIYYSQIVNDFQKGDIAEGYSVSREKKESFPLTVTSAQKNPTAFYLCASSPIPGTSGELFFGEGSRLTVL.